The clone carrying this T cell receptor beta chain was seen a few times. Antigen: not known. Sequencing was performed with immunoSEQ multiplex PCR; in TCRdb, only in-frame clones are kept and a portion is missing. Altogether about 480,000 clones are present, around 85% being singletons, with the ten largest covering 9.5% to 15%. CDR3 length: 13 amino acids. Germline CDR1 reads GTSNPN; CDR2 reads SVGIG (reference sequence). The germline V and J ends were trimmed by 5 bases and 6 bases, with 14 bases remaining between them. The data were taken from a study of Ad26.COV2.S vaccination and SARS-CoV-2 variants. For the study at large: Ad26.COV2.S arm of COV1001 included the donor. Once, or twice with 56 days between doses, Ad26.COV2.S was given intramuscularly. Study-wide points: An underestimation of total T cell responses may have resulted from the TCR breadth and depth analyses.

Treatment in this sample: roughly 18 received Ad26.COV2.S at low or high dose, single or two shots; several received placebo; per-sample allocation not given. The study sampled participants on day 63 after the first vaccine or placebo injection. The donor's status was that of an adult aged 18-55 years in Boston. The receptor comes from a person aged 18-65 years who received the Ad26.COV2.S COVID-19 vaccine or a placebo. This sequence joins TRBV30 and TRBJ1-5; D gene ambiguous. Sequencing was performed on peripheral blood, taken in a trial of Ad26.COV2.S vaccine versus placebo. CDR3 in amino acids: CAWEDGWGQPQHF. In DNA form, the CDR3 reads TGTGCCTGGGAAGACGGATGGGGTCAGCCCCAGCATTTT.